What follows is one T cell receptor beta chain and its context. Its antigen remains undetermined. Base qualities were left out, and no much larger clone turns up one base away. The library was generated by RT-PCR. The run used an Illumina HiSeq 2500. TCRdb's own reprocessing of the public reads used fastp at Q25 and MiXCR and kept productive beta chains. Rows with one shared CDR3 protein collapse into an entry with the most common genes and DNA. Here the sample has fewer than 600,000 distinct CDR3 sequences; approximately 7.2% occur a single time. Around 12% of the sample rests with the top ten. Measured from the cysteine to the phenylalanine, the CDR3 is 16 residues long. Solely the CDR3 DNA is kept, with 48 bases framed from the first base. V is cut by 8 bases and J by 5 bases, and the space between the germline ends is 19 bases. According to the germline V gene, CDR1 reads SNHLY and CDR2 reads FYNNEI.

The data originate from a study of response to subunit inactivated influenza vaccine (dated by TCRdb to the late 2010s). Study-wide context: The study used deep quantitative T cell receptor repertoire profiling to track responses to a trivalent subunit inactivated influenza vaccine.

The study at large found these results: The authors suggested that each seasonal influenza vaccination may recruit only a limited number of new T cells.

The V gene is TRBV2 and the J gene is TRBJ2-6, with TRBD2 tentatively as D gene (6 bases match). The TCR was taken from a man between 50 and 69 years old who received an inactivated influenza vaccine. Donor details come from another sample of the same person, matched by shared clones. Sequencing was performed on PBMCs from blood, taken 23 to 25 months after vaccination. Here is the DNA: TGTGCCAGCTCCGCACCTAGCGTTGGCTGGGCCAACGTCCTGACTTTC. Translated, this is CASSAPSVGWANVLTF.